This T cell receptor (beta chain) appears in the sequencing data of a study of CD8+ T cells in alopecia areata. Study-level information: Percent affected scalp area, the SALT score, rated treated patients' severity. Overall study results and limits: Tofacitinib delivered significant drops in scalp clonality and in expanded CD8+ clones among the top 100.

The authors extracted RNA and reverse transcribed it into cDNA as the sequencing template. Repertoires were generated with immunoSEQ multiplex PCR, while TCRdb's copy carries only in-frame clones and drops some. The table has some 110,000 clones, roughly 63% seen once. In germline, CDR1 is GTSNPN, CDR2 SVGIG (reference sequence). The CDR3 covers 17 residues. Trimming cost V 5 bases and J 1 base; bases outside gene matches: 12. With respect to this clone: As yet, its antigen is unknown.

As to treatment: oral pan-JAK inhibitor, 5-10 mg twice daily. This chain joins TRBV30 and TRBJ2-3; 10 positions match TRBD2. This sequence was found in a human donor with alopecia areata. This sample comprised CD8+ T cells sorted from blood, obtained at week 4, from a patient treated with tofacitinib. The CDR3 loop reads CAWENSGGLGGTDTQYF. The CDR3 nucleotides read TGTGCCTGGGAAAATAGCGGGGGGCTCGGGGGCACAGATACGCAGTATTTT.